The sequence of this T cell receptor (beta chain) was determined in a study of blood T cells in healthy people across ages. Overall study results and limits: A roughly linear age-dependent decrease characterized TCR beta diversity per million T cells.

With regard to this clonotype: Antigen unknown.

A J-beta primer mix and a sample-barcoded 5' primer were used in a second PCR of roughly 7 to 12 cycles. From the 5' RACE reads, TCRdb called clonotypes with MiXCR, one entry per CDR3 protein. This sample carries some 690,000 distinct CDR3 sequences, about a fifth of them seen once, and the ten largest clones take roughly 22%. The germline gives CDR1 SGHDN, CDR2 FVKESK. The CDR3 sequence is 13 residues long. V lost 1 base to trimming and J lost 7 bases, with 7 bases between them. The TCR sequence derives from a man aged 70 or older in good health. The source material was blood. V is TRBV14 and J is TRBJ1-4, with unresolved D. This chain's CDR3 is CASSQGVGEKLFF. CDR3 sequence (DNA): TGTGCCAGCAGCCAAGGTGTGGGTGAAAAACTGTTTTTT.